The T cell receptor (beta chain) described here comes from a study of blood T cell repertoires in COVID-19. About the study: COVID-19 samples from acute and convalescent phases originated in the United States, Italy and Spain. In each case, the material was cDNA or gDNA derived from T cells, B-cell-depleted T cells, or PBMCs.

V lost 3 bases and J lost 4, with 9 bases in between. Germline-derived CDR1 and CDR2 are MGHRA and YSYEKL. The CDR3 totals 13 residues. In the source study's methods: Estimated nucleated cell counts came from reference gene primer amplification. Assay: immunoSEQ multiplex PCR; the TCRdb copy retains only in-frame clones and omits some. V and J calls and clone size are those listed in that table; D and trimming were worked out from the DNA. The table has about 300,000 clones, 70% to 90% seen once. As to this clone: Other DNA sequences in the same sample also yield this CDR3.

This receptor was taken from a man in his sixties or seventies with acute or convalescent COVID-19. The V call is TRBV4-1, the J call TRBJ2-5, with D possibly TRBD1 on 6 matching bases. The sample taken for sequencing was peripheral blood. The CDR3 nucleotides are TGCGCCAGCAGCCAGCAGGGGCGAGAGACCCAGTACTTC. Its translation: CASSQQGRETQYF.